This T cell receptor (beta chain) stems from a study of blood T cells in healthy people across ages. Study-level findings and limits: Older age coincided with a roughly linear decline in TCR beta diversity per million T cells. Higher diversity, along with more naive CD4+ cells, distinguished long-lived donors from aged donors.

Trimming cost V 3 bases and J 12 bases, with 21 bases left between them. The CDR3 loop spans 14 amino acids. Per the germline V gene, CDR1 is MDHEN and CDR2 is SYDVKM. Every donor contributed 8 to 10 milliliters of peripheral blood by blood draw. The use of a sample-barcoded 5' primer and a J-beta primer mix characterized a second PCR of about 7 to 12 cycles. TCRdb re-analysed the 5' RACE reads in MiXCR, keeping a single row per CDR3 protein. The profile shows 650,000 to 700,000 distinct CDR3 sequences, around 50% of them singletons. As concerns this clonotype: The antigen remains undetermined.

The genes are TRBV28 and TRBJ2-7; D is possibly TRBD1 (6 bases). The source is a woman at least 80 years old in good health. Sequencing input: blood. CDR3 sequence reads: CASSFRDTPTALYF. The CDR3 DNA is TGTGCCAGCAGTTTCCGGGACACCCCTACGGCGTTGTACTTC.